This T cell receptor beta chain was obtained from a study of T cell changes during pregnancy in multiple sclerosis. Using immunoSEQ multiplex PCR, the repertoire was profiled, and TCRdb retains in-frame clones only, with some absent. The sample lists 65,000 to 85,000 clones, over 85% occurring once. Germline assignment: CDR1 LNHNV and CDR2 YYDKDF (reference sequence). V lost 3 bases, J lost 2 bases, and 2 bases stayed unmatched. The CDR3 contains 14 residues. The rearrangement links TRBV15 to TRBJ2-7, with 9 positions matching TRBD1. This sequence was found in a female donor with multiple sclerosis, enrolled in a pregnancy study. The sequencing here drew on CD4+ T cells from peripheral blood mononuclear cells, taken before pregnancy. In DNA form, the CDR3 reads TGTGCCACCAGCAGGGACAGGGGACCCTACGAGCAGTACTTC. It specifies CATSRDRGPYEQYF. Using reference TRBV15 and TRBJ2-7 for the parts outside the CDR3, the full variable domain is DAMVIQNPRYQVTQFGKPVTLSCSQTLNHNVMYWYQQKSSQAPKLLFHYYDKDFNNEADTPDNFQSRRPNTSFCFLDIRSPGLGDTAMYLCATSRDRGPYEQYFGPGTRLTVT.